The 2 T cell receptor beta chains given below trace back to one sample, sequenced in a study of T-cell memory formation after mild COVID-19. MiXCR, applied by TCRdb to the 5' RACE reads, yields one record per CDR3 protein. Counted here are 350,000 to 450,000 distinct CDR3 sequences, 28% occurring once; the ten biggest clones make up approximately 12%. Sequencing was carried out using PBMCs or a T cell subset sorted from them (not recorded which). These TCRs come from an adult woman who had mild COVID-19 (a few samples of this study predate the infection). Cell type and time point are not known.

The chain carries TRBV6-5 and TRBJ2-7, with a tentative D call TRBD1 (5 bases). Trimming removed 6 bases from V and 1 base from J, with 19 bases in between. This CDR3 is 16 amino acids long. Germline V CDR1 and CDR2: MNHEY, SVGAGI. This CDR3 is CASRTVGTGRSYEQYF. DNA of the CDR3: TGTGCCAGCAGGACCGTCGGTACAGGCCGATCCTACGAGCAGTACTTC.

This chain joins TRBV7-8 and TRBJ2-1, with TRBD2 identical over 8 bases. The V and J ends lost 7 bases and 0 bases, in that order; junction bases with no gene match: 8. Per the germline V gene, CDR1 is SGHVS and CDR2 is FQNEAQ. The CDR3 loop spans 16 amino acids. In DNA, the CDR3 is TGTGCCAGCAATCGGCTAGCGGGTCACTCCTACAATGAGCAGTTCTTC. Translating gives CASNRLAGHSYNEQFF. The full variable domain, completed using reference TRBV7-8 and TRBJ2-1, is GAGVSQSPRYKVAKRGQDVALRCDPISGHVSLFWYQQALGQGPEFLTYFQNEAQLDKSGLPSDRFFAERPEGSVSTLKIQRTQQEDSAVYLCASNRLAGHSYNEQFFGPGTRLTVL.